Listed here is a single T cell receptor beta chain. This CDR3 has 15 residues. Trimming stripped 4 bases from V and 0 bases from J, with 7 bases between. The germline V gene encodes CDR1 SGHTA and CDR2 FQGTGA. This specimen comes from a study of CD8 T cells in Susac syndrome. Reverse transcription of about 0.5 to 1 ug RNA used random hexamers. TCR beta CDR3 was amplified by immunoSEQ multiplex PCR. This amplification extended across 54 Vbeta and 13 Jbeta segments. One entry per CDR3 protein, called by TCRdb with MiXCR from the immunoSEQ multiplex PCR reads. The repertoire holds roughly 120,000 distinct CDR3 sequences, 85% to 95% seen once, with 0.093% in the top ten. TCR beta sequencing covered blood CD8+ and CD4+ T cells. TEMRA cells were FACS-enriched, unlike CD8+ and CD4+ T cells, which were negatively isolated.

The receptor was isolated from a human donor with multiple sclerosis. Sequencing was performed on CD4+ T cells from PBMCs. The chain is built from TRBV7-3 and TRBJ2-6; D is ambiguous. CDR3 region: CASSSMGSGANVLTF. As DNA, the CDR3 is TGTGCCAGCAGCTCCATGGGCTCTGGGGCCAACGTCCTGACTTTC.